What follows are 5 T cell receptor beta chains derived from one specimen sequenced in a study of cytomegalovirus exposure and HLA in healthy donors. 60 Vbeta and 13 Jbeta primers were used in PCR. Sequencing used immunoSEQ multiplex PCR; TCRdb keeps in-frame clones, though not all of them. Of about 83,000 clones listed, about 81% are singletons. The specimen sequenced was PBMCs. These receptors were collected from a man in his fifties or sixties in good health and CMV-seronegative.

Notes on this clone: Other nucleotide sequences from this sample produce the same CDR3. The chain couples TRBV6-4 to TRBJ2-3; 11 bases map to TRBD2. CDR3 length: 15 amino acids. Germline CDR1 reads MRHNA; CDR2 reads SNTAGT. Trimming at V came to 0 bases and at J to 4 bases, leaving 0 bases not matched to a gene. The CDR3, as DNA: TGTGCCAGCAGTGACTCTAGCGGGGGGGCAGATACGCAGTATTTT. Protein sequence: CASSDSSGGADTQYF.

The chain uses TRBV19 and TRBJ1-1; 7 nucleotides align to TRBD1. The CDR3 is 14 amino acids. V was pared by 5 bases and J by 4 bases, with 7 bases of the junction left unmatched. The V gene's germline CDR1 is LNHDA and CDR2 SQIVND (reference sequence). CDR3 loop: CASSAGTVGTEAFF. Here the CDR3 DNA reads TGTGCCAGTAGTGCAGGGACAGTAGGCACTGAAGCTTTCTTT.

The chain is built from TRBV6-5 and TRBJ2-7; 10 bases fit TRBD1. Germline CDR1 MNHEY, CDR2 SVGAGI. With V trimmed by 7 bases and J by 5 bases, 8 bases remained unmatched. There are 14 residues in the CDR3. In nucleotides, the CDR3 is TGTGCCAGCACCAGGGGGACAGGGGACCACGAGCAGTACTTC. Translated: CASTRGTGDHEQYF.

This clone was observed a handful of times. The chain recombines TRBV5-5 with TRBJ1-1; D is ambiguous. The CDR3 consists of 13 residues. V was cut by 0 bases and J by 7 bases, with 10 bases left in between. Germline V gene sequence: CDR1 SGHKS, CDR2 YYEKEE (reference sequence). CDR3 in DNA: TGTGCCAGCAGCTTGGGTTTCGGTATTGAAGCTTTCTTT. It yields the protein CASSLGFGIEAFF.

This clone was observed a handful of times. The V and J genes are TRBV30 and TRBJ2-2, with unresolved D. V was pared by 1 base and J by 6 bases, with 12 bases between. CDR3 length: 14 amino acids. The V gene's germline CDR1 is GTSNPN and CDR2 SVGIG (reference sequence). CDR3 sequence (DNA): TGTGCCTGGAGTGGAGATCCAGCGCCCGGGGAGCTGTTTTTT. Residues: CAWSGDPAPGELFF.